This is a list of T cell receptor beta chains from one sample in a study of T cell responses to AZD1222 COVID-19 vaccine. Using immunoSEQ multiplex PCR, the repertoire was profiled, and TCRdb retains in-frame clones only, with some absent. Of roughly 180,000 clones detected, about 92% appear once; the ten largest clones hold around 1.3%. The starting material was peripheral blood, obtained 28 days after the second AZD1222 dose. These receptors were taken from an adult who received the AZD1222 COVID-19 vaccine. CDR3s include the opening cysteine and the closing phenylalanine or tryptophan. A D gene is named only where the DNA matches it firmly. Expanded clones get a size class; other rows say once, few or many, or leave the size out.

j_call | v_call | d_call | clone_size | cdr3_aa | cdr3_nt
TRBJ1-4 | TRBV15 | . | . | CATSRDGAFNEKLFF | TGTGCCACCAGCAGAGATGGGGCTTTTAATGAAAAACTGTTTTTT
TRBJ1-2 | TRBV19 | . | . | CASSPAPGDGGYTF | TGTGCCAGTAGTCCAGCCCCCGGGGATGGAGGCTACACCTTC
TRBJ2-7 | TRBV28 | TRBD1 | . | CASSSLQGAYEQYF | TGTGCCAGCAGTTCCCTACAGGGGGCCTACGAGCAGTACTTC
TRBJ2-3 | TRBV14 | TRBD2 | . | CASSTLTRWEGGSGGYTDTQYF | TGTGCCAGCAGCACCCTTACACGATGGGAAGGCGGGAGCGGGGGATACACAGATACGCAGTATTTT
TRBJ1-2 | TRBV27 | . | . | CASSFPGGYGYTF | TGTGCCAGCAGTTTCCCTGGAGGCTATGGCTACACCTTC
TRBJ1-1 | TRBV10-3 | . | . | CAISESPGAEDTEAFF | TGTGCCATCAGTGAGTCCCCGGGGGCGGAGGACACTGAAGCTTTCTTT
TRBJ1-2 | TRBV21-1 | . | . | CAKDDGPGHRRKAYGYTF | TGTGCCAAGGACGACGGACCGGGACACCGGCGAAAGGCCTATGGCTACACCTTC
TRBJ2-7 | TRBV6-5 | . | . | CASSTRTGRDEQYF | TGTGCCAGCAGTACCCGGACAGGGAGGGACGAGCAGTACTTC
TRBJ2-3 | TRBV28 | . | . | CASRLGESTDTQYF | TGTGCCAGCAGGTTAGGGGAGAGTACAGATACGCAGTATTTT
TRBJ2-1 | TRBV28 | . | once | CASSLIGLSSYNEQFF | TGTGCCAGCAGTTTAATCGGTCTGAGCTCCTACAATGAGCAGTTCTTC
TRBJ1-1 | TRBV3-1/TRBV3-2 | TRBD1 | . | CASSQNRGTEAFF | TGTGCCAGCAGCCAAAACAGGGGCACTGAAGCTTTCTTT
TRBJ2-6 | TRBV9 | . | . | CASAPQGGANVLTF | TGTGCCAGCGCCCCTCAGGGTGGGGCCAACGTCCTGACTTTC
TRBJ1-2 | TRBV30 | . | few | CAWSPGHHNYGYTF | TGTGCCTGGAGCCCGGGACACCATAACTATGGCTACACCTTC
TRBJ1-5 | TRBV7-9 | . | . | CASSLGGPQHF | TGTGCCAGCAGCTTAGGCGGGCCCCAGCATTTT
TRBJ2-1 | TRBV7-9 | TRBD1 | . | CASSSVRDRGYNEQFF | TGTGCCAGCAGCTCGGTCCGGGACAGGGGGTACAATGAGCAGTTCTTC
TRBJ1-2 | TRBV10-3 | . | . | CAISDINYGYTF | TGTGCCATAAGTGATATTAACTATGGCTACACCTTC